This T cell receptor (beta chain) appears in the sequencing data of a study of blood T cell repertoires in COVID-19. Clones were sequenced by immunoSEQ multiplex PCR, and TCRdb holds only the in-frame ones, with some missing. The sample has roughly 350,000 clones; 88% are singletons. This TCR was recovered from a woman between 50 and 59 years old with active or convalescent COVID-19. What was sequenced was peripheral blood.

CDR3 in amino acids: CASSQDRLTSVSYEQYF. DNA for the CDR3: TGCGCCAGCAGCCAAGATAGGTTAACTAGCGTTTCCTACGAGCAGTACTTC. V is TRBV4-1 and J is TRBJ2-7; 7 positions agree with TRBD2. The germline gives CDR1 MGHRA, CDR2 YSYEKL. The CDR3 sequence is 17 residues long. Losses at the gene ends were 0 bases for V and 1 base for J; bases not matched to a gene: 9.